Presented here are 29 T cell receptor beta chains from one specimen sequenced in a study of blood T cell repertoires in COVID-19. Libraries were prepared by immunoSEQ multiplex PCR; TCRdb keeps only in-frame clonotypes and omits some of them. The data contain around 150,000 clones, approximately 86% of them singletons. The sequenced sample consisted of peripheral blood. These receptors all stem from a woman aged 60 to 75 with active or convalescent COVID-19.

The chain uses TRBV19 and TRBJ2-5, with 8 bases aligning to TRBD1. V lost 7 bases, J lost 1 base, and 8 bases stayed unmatched. The CDR3 spans 15 residues. Germline V lookup: CDR1 LNHDA, CDR2 SQIVND (reference sequence). The chain's CDR3 is CASTRDRSGQETQYF. In nucleotides, the CDR3 is TGTGCCAGTACCCGGGACAGGTCGGGCCAAGAGACCCAGTACTTC.

CDR3 sequence: CASSLSSGTTDTQYF. DNA of the CDR3: TGTGCCAGCAGTCTTTCCAGTGGCACCACAGATACGCAGTATTTT. The chain uses TRBV7-2 and TRBJ2-3; D uncertain. Germline V CDR1 and CDR2: SGHTA, FQGNSA. There are 15 residues in the CDR3. With 6 bases removed from V and 2 bases from J, the gap between germline ends came to 15 bases. Based on the CDR3 plus reference TRBV7-2 and TRBJ2-3, the full variable domain is GAGVSQSPSNKVTEKGKDVELRCDPISGHTALYWYRQSLGQGLEFLIYFQGNSAPDKSGLPSDRFSAERTGGSVSTLTIQRTQQEDSAVYLCASSLSSGTTDTQYFGPGTRLTVL.

The CDR3 coding sequence is TGTGCCAGTAGTCGGGGACAGGGAACGACCTACGAGCAGTACTTC. Translated: CASSRGQGTTYEQYF. The J gene is TRBJ2-7, the V gene TRBV19, with 9 bases identical to TRBD1. CDR3 length: 15 residues. J lost 2 bases, V lost 5 bases, and 7 bases had no gene match. The germline gives CDR1 LNHDA, CDR2 SQIVND (reference sequence). Based on the CDR3 plus reference TRBV19 and TRBJ2-7, the full variable domain is DGGITQSPKYLFRKEGQNVTLSCEQNLNHDAMYWYRQDPGQGLRLIYYSQIVNDFQKGDIAEGYSVSREKKESFPLTVTSAQKNPTAFYLCASSRGQGTTYEQYFGPGTRLTVT.

The chain links TRBV19 to TRBJ1-3; the D is unclear. The CDR3 is made up of 17 amino acids. Germline V lookup: CDR1 LNHDA, CDR2 SQIVND (reference sequence). The V and J ends lost 4 bases and 0 bases respectively, with 16 bases between them. The chain's CDR3 is CASSTSVDTFSGNTIYF. The CDR3 region has the DNA TGTGCCAGTAGTACCAGTGTCGACACCTTCTCTGGAAACACCATATATTTT.

This chain connects TRBV7-8 to TRBJ1-2; no clear D. V was trimmed by 5 bases and J by 8 bases, leaving 18 bases between them. The V gene's germline CDR1 is SGHVS and CDR2 FQNEAQ. This CDR3 region has 14 residues. The CDR3 nucleotides read TGTGCCAGCAGCCTCAATGCGGGAGAATGGGGCTACACCTTC. Translating it yields CASSLNAGEWGYTF. Variable domain in full (rest from reference TRBV7-8 and TRBJ1-2): GAGVSQSPRYKVAKRGQDVALRCDPISGHVSLFWYQQALGQGPEFLTYFQNEAQLDKSGLPSDRFFAERPEGSVSTLKIQRTQQEDSAVYLCASSLNAGEWGYTFGSGTRLTVV.

The rearrangement links TRBV5-1 to TRBJ1-1; D gene uncertain. The V end lost 7 bases, the J end lost 0 bases, and 16 bases lay between the germline ends. The germline V gene has CDR1 SGHRS and CDR2 YFSETQ. The CDR3 totals 15 residues. CDR3 bases: TGCGCCAGCGCACCGCAAAACATCATGAACACTGAAGCTTTCTTT. Its translation is CASAPQNIMNTEAFF.

The chain has TRBV7-6 and TRBJ2-1; 11 nucleotides agree with TRBD2. V lost 5 bases to trimming and J lost 9 bases; unmatched junction nucleotides: 9. CDR3 size: 15 residues. Germline-derived CDR1 and CDR2 are SGHVS and FNYEAQ. This chain's CDR3 is CASSQLSGGAGEQFF. The CDR3 nucleotides are TGTGCCAGCAGCCAGCTTAGCGGGGGGGCCGGTGAGCAGTTCTTC.

This clone was observed a few times. The J gene is TRBJ1-1, the V gene TRBV12-5, with D possibly TRBD1 on 6 matching bases. Per germline, CDR1 LGHNT and CDR2 FRNRAP. The CDR3 has 12 amino acids. V was trimmed by 6 bases and J by 11 bases, leaving 16 bases between them. The CDR3 nucleotides are TGTGCTAGTGGCCTACAGGGTGGGTCTGCTTTCTTT. Translating it yields CASGLQGGSAFF.

The CDR3 DNA reads TGTGCCAGCAGCTTGGAACAGGGGGGCACTGAAGCTTTCTTT. Amino acid sequence: CASSLEQGGTEAFF. The chain has TRBV5-5 and TRBJ1-1, with TRBD1 matching over 8 bases. J lost 4 bases, V lost 0 bases, and 2 bases had no gene match. Germline values: CDR1 SGHKS, CDR2 YYEKEE (reference sequence). The CDR3 has 14 amino acids.

The V call is TRBV4-3, the J call TRBJ1-5; perhaps TRBD1 as D (5 bases). V shed 1 base and J shed 6 bases, with 13 bases lying between them. The CDR3 length is 15 residues. The germline gives CDR1 LGHNA, CDR2 YSLEER. The CDR3 reads CASSQVLGVSQPQHF. Here the CDR3 DNA reads TGCGCCAGCAGCCAAGTTTTAGGGGTTAGTCAGCCCCAGCATTTT.

J is TRBJ1-5 and V is TRBV6-5, with TRBD1 as a possible D gene (5 bases). V gave up 4 bases and J gave up 4 bases, with 14 bases separating them. The CDR3 loop spans 15 amino acids. Germline V lookup: CDR1 MNHEY, CDR2 SVGAGI. CDR3 sequence (DNA): TGTGCCAGCAGTTCGGCCCAGGGCCCGAATCAGCCCCAGCATTTT. Translated: CASSSAQGPNQPQHF.

This chain uses TRBV12-3 or TRBV12-4 with TRBJ1-5; a weak D match, TRBD1 (6 bases). V shed 8 bases and J shed 6 bases, with 14 bases lying between them. CDR3 length: 13 residues. CDR3 bases: TGTGCCAGCGGAAAAGCAGGGGTTCAGCCCCAGCATTTT. Its protein product is CASGKAGVQPQHF.

Only one count was recorded for this clone. The chain employs TRBV9 and TRBJ1-5; TRBD1 aligns across 8 bases. The J segment lost 7 bases and the V segment lost 3 bases, leaving 9 bases of the junction unmatched. CDR1 SGDLS and CDR2 YYNGEE come from the germline V gene. This CDR3 spans 15 amino acids. The CDR3 sequence is CASSAGQGFGQPQHF. The CDR3 DNA sequence: TGTGCCAGCAGCGCAGGACAGGGCTTCGGGCAGCCCCAGCATTTT.

The V call is TRBV19, the J call TRBJ1-3; no reliable D call. Per the germline V gene, CDR1 is LNHDA and CDR2 is SQIVND (reference sequence). V lost 4 bases to trimming and J lost 0 bases, with 7 bases between them. The CDR3 is 14 amino acids. The CDR3 DNA follows: TGTGCCAGTAGTAGGGCAGACTCTGGAAACACCATATATTTT. Amino acid sequence: CASSRADSGNTIYF.

The J gene is TRBJ2-7, the V gene TRBV6-5; TRBD1 is a possible D gene (5 bases). Germline V lookup: CDR1 MNHEY, CDR2 SVGAGI. The CDR3 runs to 14 residues. V was clipped by 0 bases and J by 2 bases, with 8 bases between them. The CDR3 nucleotides read TGTGCCAGCAGTTACTCGGGGCGAGCCTACGAGCAGTACTTC. Residues: CASSYSGRAYEQYF.

The J gene is TRBJ2-7, the V gene TRBV9, with 7 positions matching TRBD1. CDR3 length equals 15 residues. Germline V lookup: CDR1 SGDLS, CDR2 YYNGEE. With V trimmed by 0 bases and J by 2 bases, 5 bases remained unmatched. This CDR3 is CASSVAGQAAYEQYF. The CDR3 DNA reads TGTGCCAGCAGCGTAGCCGGACAGGCAGCCTACGAGCAGTACTTC.

The CDR3 DNA follows: TGTGCCAGCAGCGGGCAGGGATTAGGAAACACCATATATTTT. It is translated as CASSGQGLGNTIYF. The rearrangement joins TRBV6-5 to TRBJ1-3; maybe TRBD1 (5 bases). The CDR3 has 14 amino acids. CDR1 is MNHEY, CDR2 SVGAGI, per germline. V dropped 6 bases and J dropped 4 bases, with 13 bases sitting between them.

The chain carries TRBV4-3 and TRBJ1-5, with a weak D call TRBD1 (5 bases). The CDR3 totals 15 residues. V lost 3 bases, J lost 3 bases, and 12 bases lay in between. Germline CDR1 and CDR2: LGHNA and YSLEER. In nucleotides, the CDR3 is TGCGCCAGCAGCCAGGACCCGGGACTCAATCAGCCCCAGCATTTT. This sequence encodes CASSQDPGLNQPQHF.

There are a few counts of this clone. J is TRBJ2-5 and V is TRBV12-1; no DNA check was done on the table's D call, TRBD1. TRBV12-1 is classified as a pseudogene. This CDR3 spans 13 amino acids. In nucleotides, the CDR3 is TGTGCCAGCAGCCTACAGGGCCAAGAGACCCAGTACTTC. Amino acid sequence: CASSLQGQETQYF.

V and J are TRBV4-3 and TRBJ2-3; tentative D call: TRBD1 (6 bases). The CDR3 covers 17 residues. In germline, CDR1 is LGHNA, CDR2 YSLEER. V was trimmed by 2 bases and J by 4 bases, leaving 19 bases between them. This chain's CDR3 is CASSQQEPRGRADTQYF. For the CDR3, the DNA is TGCGCCAGCAGCCAACAAGAACCCAGGGGCAGGGCAGATACGCAGTATTTT.

A single count supports this clone. The gene calls are TRBV10-3 and TRBJ2-2, with 7 bases aligning to TRBD2. V lost 4 bases to trimming and J lost 0 bases; unmatched junction nucleotides: 8. Per germline, CDR1 ENHRY and CDR2 SYGVKD. CDR3 length: 17 amino acids. This CDR3 reads CAISVAASGPNTGELFF. The CDR3 nucleotides read TGTGCCATCAGTGTAGCTGCTAGCGGACCGAACACCGGGGAGCTGTTTTTT.

The rearrangement uses TRBV7-8 and TRBJ2-7; TRBD1 matches at 11 bases. The CDR3 has 15 amino acids. Germline values: CDR1 SGHVS, CDR2 FQNEAQ. With V trimmed by 6 bases and J by 4 bases, 8 bases remained unmatched. DNA of the CDR3: TGTGCCAGCAGGCTCACCGGGACAGGGGGTTACGAGCAGTACTTC. Its protein is CASRLTGTGGYEQYF.

The chain employs TRBV4-3 and TRBJ2-2, with D maybe TRBD2 (5 bases). Trimming left V 0 bases short and J 9 bases short, with 23 bases between. The V gene's germline CDR1 is LGHNA and CDR2 YSLEER. This CDR3 has 18 residues. CDR3 loop: CASSQERAHPPQSRELFF. The CDR3 DNA follows: TGCGCCAGCAGCCAAGAGAGGGCACATCCTCCCCAGTCAAGGGAGCTGTTTTTT.

This clone was observed a few times. The V and J genes are TRBV24-1 and TRBJ2-1, with TRBD2 matching over 11 bases. V shed 4 bases and J 9 bases; nucleotides not matched to a gene: 10. Germline CDR1 and CDR2: KGHDR and SFDVKD. The length of the CDR3 is 16 residues. CDR3 coding DNA: TGTGCCACCAGTGACCCGACTAGCGGGGTCAGCAGTGAGCAGTTCTTC. This sequence encodes CATSDPTSGVSSEQFF.

The chain links TRBV6-5 to TRBJ1-1, with D possibly TRBD1 on 5 matching bases. From germline, CDR1 is MNHEY and CDR2 SVGAGI. V gave up 2 bases and J gave up 3 bases, with 13 bases separating them. The CDR3 length is 15 residues. Here the CDR3 DNA reads TGTGCCAGCAGTTACCGGGGGTATCAGTACACTGAAGCTTTCTTT. Amino acid sequence: CASSYRGYQYTEAFF.

The chain employs TRBV20-1 and TRBJ1-6; D might be TRBD1 (6 bases). Trimming took off 3 bases at V and 7 bases at J, with 16 bases between the two ends. The CDR3 runs 15 residues. CDR1 is DFQATT, CDR2 SNEGSKA, per germline (reference sequence). The CDR3 bases are TGCAGTGCTAGTACAGGGAGTCTAGTGAATTCACCCCTCCACTTT. This sequence encodes CSASTGSLVNSPLHF.

V is TRBV29-1 and J is TRBJ1-1; D may be TRBD1 (5 bases). Trimming took off 4 bases at V and 8 bases at J, with 14 bases between the two ends. The CDR3 sequence is 12 residues long. Germline values: CDR1 SQVTM, CDR2 ANQGSEA. The CDR3 DNA follows: TGCAGCGTTGGTCCTGGGGCAGGGGAAGCTTTCTTT. Its translation is CSVGPGAGEAFF.

The rearrangement uses TRBV10-2 and TRBJ2-3; 10 bases map to TRBD2. The CDR3 contains 17 residues. Germline V gene lookup returns CDR1 WSHSY and CDR2 SAAADI. Trimming removed 4 bases from V and 3 bases from J; junction bases left unmatched: 10. In nucleotides, the CDR3 is TGCGCCAGCAGTGGGAATAGCGGGGGGATCGGAACAGATACGCAGTATTTT. This gives the protein CASSGNSGGIGTDTQYF.

This chain connects TRBV30 to TRBJ1-1, with a possible D match to TRBD1 (5 bases). V was shortened by 4 bases and J by 8 bases, with 17 bases between the two germline ends. Germline values: CDR1 GTSNPN, CDR2 SVGIG (reference sequence). The CDR3 covers 13 residues. For the CDR3, the DNA is TGTGCCTGGACTGTACAGGCGGGGGGGGAAGCTTTCTTT. Translation: CAWTVQAGGEAFF.